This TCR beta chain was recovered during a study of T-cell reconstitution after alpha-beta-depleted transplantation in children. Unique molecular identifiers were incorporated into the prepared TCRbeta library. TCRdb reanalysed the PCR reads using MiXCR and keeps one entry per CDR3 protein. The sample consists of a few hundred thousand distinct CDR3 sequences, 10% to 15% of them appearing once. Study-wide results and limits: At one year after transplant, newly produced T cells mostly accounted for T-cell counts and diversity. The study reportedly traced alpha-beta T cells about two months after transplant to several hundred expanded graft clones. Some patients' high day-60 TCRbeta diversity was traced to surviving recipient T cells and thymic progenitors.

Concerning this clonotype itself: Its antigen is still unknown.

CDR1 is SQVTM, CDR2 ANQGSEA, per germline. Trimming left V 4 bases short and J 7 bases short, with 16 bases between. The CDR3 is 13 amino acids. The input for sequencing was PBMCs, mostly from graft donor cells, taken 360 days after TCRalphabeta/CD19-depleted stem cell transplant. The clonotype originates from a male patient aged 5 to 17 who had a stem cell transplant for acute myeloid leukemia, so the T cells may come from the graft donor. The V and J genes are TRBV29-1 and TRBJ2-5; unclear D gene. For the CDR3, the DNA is TGCAGCGTTGGAGAGTCTATTAGAGGGACCCAGTACTTC. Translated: CSVGESIRGTQYF.